A selection of T cell receptor beta chains follows, all from one sample in a study of cytomegalovirus exposure and HLA in healthy donors. Sequenced by immunoSEQ multiplex PCR; TCRdb stores in-frame clones only, minus some. The repertoire holds about 120,000 clones, with around three quarters as singletons. The sequencing sample was made of PBMCs. The receptors come from a female donor in good health and CMV-seronegative. The CDR3 runs from the conserved cysteine through the conserved F or W.

v_gene	j_gene	CDR3aa
TRBV6-5	TRBJ2-5	CASRTTSGELETQYF
TRBV29-1	TRBJ1-2	CSVHLGTSYGYTF
TRBV9	TRBJ2-1	CASSETGSSYNEQFF
TRBV5-4	TRBJ2-3	CASSMGLAGSTDTQYF
TRBV6-1	TRBJ2-2	CASGSLTNTGELFF
TRBV11-2	TRBJ1-1	CASSLFFGDTEAFF
TRBV11-2	TRBJ1-1	CASSLDQEAFF
TRBV15	TRBJ1-5	CATRTTGGGVYSNQPQHF
TRBV5-6	TRBJ2-7	CASSSGTGSYEQYF
TRBV29-1	TRBJ2-1	CSVGGSGGYRGGNEQFF
TRBV19	TRBJ2-3	CATAGLDWQYF
TRBV25-1	TRBJ2-7	CASSDIRSYEQYF
TRBV9	TRBJ2-4	CASSVGSGGGTKNIQYF
TRBV7-6	TRBJ2-3	CASSLQAGADTQYF
TRBV6-1	TRBJ1-2	CASSLSRGTYGYTF
TRBV30	TRBJ2-2	CAWSAVAWELFF
TRBV6-6	TRBJ1-4	CASSCAGTGEKLFF
TRBV30	TRBJ1-2	CAWSRGQGGGHTF
TRBV11-1	TRBJ2-7	CASSPDTTYEQYF
TRBV30	TRBJ1-1	CAWSWNTEAFF
TRBV2	TRBJ2-1	CASNKLNEQFF
TRBV9	TRBJ1-2	CASSAGTGRGNYGYTF
TRBV5-1	TRBJ2-3	CASSLGTALTDTQYF
TRBV27	TRBJ2-3	CASSPARTSGVGDTQYF
TRBV7-8	TRBJ2-7	CASSFDRGYEQYF
TRBV6-6	TRBJ1-4	CASTPDGKEGKLFF
TRBV6-5	TRBJ2-5	CASSYRQGVTQETQYF
TRBV18	TRBJ1-2	CASSPNPGGFYGYTF
TRBV5-1	TRBJ2-2	CASSPGLAGPTNTGELFF
TRBV30	TRBJ1-2	CAWYTGNYGYTF
TRBV19	TRBJ1-5	CASSIPGIGNQPQHF
TRBV7-9	TRBJ2-1	CASSQDSNNEQFF
TRBV7-9	TRBJ2-3	CASSPDLARGTDTQYF
TRBV6-4	TRBJ2-3	CASSDSTSGGTDTQYF
TRBV7-2	TRBJ2-3	CASSSGITDTQYF
TRBV18	TRBJ2-1	CASSPPGGNEQFF
TRBV19	TRBJ2-2	CASSEAGGRTGELFF
TRBV5-1	TRBJ1-3	CASSLDWGESSGNTIYF
TRBV27	TRBJ1-5	CASNQGGGQPQHF
TRBV13	TRBJ2-5	CASSREGGREETQYF
TRBV7-2	TRBJ1-2	CASSNRQLNYGYTF
TRBV6-5	TRBJ1-3	CASSVDILSGNTIYF
TRBV5-1	TRBJ2-5	CASSYRSGSGGSETQYF
TRBV18	TRBJ1-6	CASSPLMQTGTNSPLHF